The rows below give T cell receptor beta chains drawn from one sample of a study of regulatory T cells in long-lasting Graves disease. TCRdb reprocessed the multiplex PCR reads with MiXCR, giving one entry per CDR3 protein. The sample has about 660,000 distinct CDR3 sequences, about 30% seen once; the top ten hold roughly 40%. The sample consisted of peripheral blood mononuclear cells (PBMCs), taken when the disease was refractory, from a patient treated with antithyroid drugs. The origin of the receptors is a female donor with Graves disease. Each CDR3 is given without its conserved first and last residue.

j_gene	v_gene	CDR3aa
TRBJ1-1	TRBV19	ASSTRDGLNTEAF
TRBJ1-2	TRBV28	ASSLGGENGYT
TRBJ1-6	TRBV7-2	ASSSFTGYNSPLH
TRBJ1-6	TRBV9	ASSVGPGDNSPLH
TRBJ1-2	TRBV27	ASSLFGPTDYGYT
TRBJ1-2	TRBV6-1	ATTRSQATNYGYT
TRBJ1-2	TRBV28	ASSLGTGPSNYGYT
TRBJ1-2	TRBV5-1	ASSLEDSYGYT
TRBJ1-5	TRBV2	ASSYSALASNQPQH
TRBJ2-2	TRBV28	ASSLQKSPLAGGSNTGELF
TRBJ1-6	TRBV12-5	ASGLARLGQGNSPLH
TRBJ2-7	TRBV20-1	SAISGRDLYEQY
TRBJ1-5	TRBV27	ASSLEWGQGYQPQH
TRBJ2-5	TRBV29-1	SVGGPETQY
TRBJ1-1	TRBV27	ASSLRSEVRTGGTEAF
TRBJ2-7	TRBV10-1	ASSVEGDDEQY
TRBJ2-7	TRBV27	ASNEVY
TRBJ1-1	TRBV5-1	ASSLGGDRGNTEAF
TRBJ1-5	TRBV28	ASSLRQGANQPQH
TRBJ1-1	TRBV13	ASRALEGFEAF
TRBJ1-2	TRBV27	ASGSRYGYT
TRBJ2-7	TRBV6-2/TRBV6-3	ASRKGQNYEQY
TRBJ2-2	TRBV12-3/TRBV12-4	ASSFRGLAGNTGELF
TRBJ2-2	TRBV3-1	ASSPPVRTSGPGELF
TRBJ2-2	TRBV19	ASSTLAGGVNTGELF
TRBJ1-5	TRBV12-3/TRBV12-4	ASSLQGENQPQH
TRBJ2-1	TRBV11-2	ASSIGVAGGWEQF
TRBJ1-1	TRBV6-1	ASRLGTAGPEAF
TRBJ2-7	TRBV6-1	ASRQSSYEQY
TRBJ2-5	TRBV2	AIRGLTFGETQY
TRBJ1-5	TRBV6-1	ASSELTSNQPQH
TRBJ1-5	TRBV20-1	SAREVDGGNQPQH
TRBJ2-7	TRBV27	ASNPWGSGDHYEQY
TRBJ2-3	TRBV5-1	ASSWAQGYGTDTQY
TRBJ2-2	TRBV11-2	ASSLLVGQGARNTGELF
TRBJ1-1	TRBV29-1	SVERRDTEAF
TRBJ1-5	TRBV6-2/TRBV6-3	ASSYLSDNQPQH
TRBJ1-5	TRBV6-1	ASSEKAENQPQH
TRBJ1-1	TRBV28	ASRSDQNAEAF
TRBJ2-7	TRBV12-3/TRBV12-4	ASSGGAKGEQY
TRBJ2-1	TRBV12-3/TRBV12-4	ASSRGGTANEQF
TRBJ1-2	TRBV9	ASSLTGTRYGYT
TRBJ2-4	TRBV28	ASSSQNVVKNIQY
TRBJ1-6	TRBV20-1	SARDTGGPQTPLH
TRBJ2-5	TRBV12-3/TRBV12-4	ASSFGGAGETQY
TRBJ1-4	TRBV7-2	ASSLSGTANEKLF
TRBJ2-6	TRBV7-3	ASSRATGANVLT